The present T cell receptor beta chain was sequenced within a study of blood T cell repertoires in COVID-19. Study-level information: T cells, B-cell-depleted T cells, or PBMCs supplied cDNA or gDNA.

The data were produced by immunoSEQ multiplex PCR, yet TCRdb's version contains in-frame clones alone and is incomplete. This sample yields 250,000 or so clones, of which about 84% are seen a single time; around 2% belongs to the top ten. Clinical history reported by participants formed the basis on which cohorts were assigned. This CDR3 has 15 residues. Trimming removed 0 bases from V and 7 bases from J, with 15 bases in between. The germline V gene encodes CDR1 KGHSH and CDR2 LQKENI. The rearrangement uses TRBV18 and TRBJ1-2; the D gene is possibly TRBD1 (6 bases). The clonotype comes from a man aged 55 to 69 who had recovered from COVID-19. The sequenced sample consisted of PBMCs or T cells enriched from blood (not recorded which). This CDR3 is CASSPPGAGALGYTF. For the CDR3, the DNA is TGTGCCAGCTCACCACCGGGGGCAGGGGCTCTTGGCTACACCTTC. Filled out from reference TRBV18 and TRBJ1-2, the complete variable domain reads NAGVMQNPRHLVRRRGQEARLRCSPMKGHSHVYWYRQLPEEGLKFMVYLQKENIIDESGMPKERFSAEFPKEGPSILRIQQVVRGDSAAYFCASSPPGAGALGYTFGSGTRLTVV.